The sequence of this TCR beta chain was determined in a study of shared clonotypes between healthy human individuals. This CDR3 has 14 residues. From germline, CDR1 is SGHAT and CDR2 FQNNGV. V lost 3 bases to trimming and J lost 3 bases, with 11 bases between them. The healthy adult donors were HIV-negative and reported no recent acute infections or vaccinations. Naive CD45RA+ and memory CD45RA-negative subsets were split from CD4+ cells. TCRdb's table, derived via immunoSEQ multiplex PCR, lists solely in-frame clones and lacks some. This table has 850,000 to 1,100,000 clones, approximately 75% appearing once. Study results and limitations: Compared with clonotypes that all four donors shared, non-shared clonotypes had lower generation probabilities. With few donors, the genetic and exposure-history diversity represented was limited.

Worth noting for this clone: Its antigen is not identified.

Sequenced material: memory CD4+ T cells from PBMCs. Subset of the sample: CD45RA-negative fraction. The chain employs TRBV11-2 and TRBJ1-1, with D unresolved. The TCR comes from a man between 18 and 29 years old in good health. Some clones in this sample may be carry-over from other donors' samples. Written as DNA, the CDR3 is TGTGCCAGCAGCTTGCAGCCATTTGACACTGAAGCTTTCTTT. Translation gives CASSLQPFDTEAFF. Using reference TRBV11-2 and TRBJ1-1 for the parts outside the CDR3, the full variable domain is EAGVAQSPRYKIIEKRQSVAFWCNPISGHATLYWYQQILGQGPKLLIQFQNNGVVDDSQLPKDRFSAERLKGVDSTLKIQPAKLEDSAVYLCASSLQPFDTEAFFGQGTRLTVV.